Presented here are 22 T cell receptor beta chains from one specimen sequenced in a study of cytomegalovirus exposure and HLA in healthy donors. PCR amplification relied on 60 Vbeta primers (plus 13 Jbeta primers). Sequencing used immunoSEQ multiplex PCR; TCRdb keeps in-frame clones, though not all of them. The table lists some 190,000 clones, around 80% of them singletons. Specimen: PBMCs. Receptors were obtained from a man in his late teens or twenties in good health and CMV-seronegative.

The chain couples TRBV11-1 to TRBJ2-7; TRBD1 agrees at 7 bases. Germline V gives CDR1 SGHAT, CDR2 FQDESV (reference sequence). The CDR3 covers 14 residues. The V and J ends lost 3 bases and 2 bases, in that order; junction bases with no gene match: 4. CDR3 sequence reads: CASSFGTATYEQYF. CDR3 nucleotide sequence: TGTGCCAGCAGCTTTGGGACAGCCACCTACGAGCAGTACTTC. Variable domain in full (rest from reference TRBV11-1 and TRBJ2-7): EAEVAQSPRYKITEKSQAVAFWCDPISGHATLYWYRQILGQGPELLVQFQDESVVDDSQLPKDRFSAERLKGVDSTLKIQPAELGDSAMYLCASSFGTATYEQYFGPGTRLTVT.

In this sample, this clone turned up once. J is TRBJ1-1 and V is TRBV7-3, with D possibly TRBD1 on 5 matching bases. This CDR3 has 12 residues. V was pared by 9 bases and J by 5 bases, with 13 bases between. CDR1 is SGHTA and CDR2 is FQGTGA in the germline V gene. The CDR3: CASGGVGTEAFF. The CDR3 DNA is TGTGCCAGTGGGGGGGTCGGGACTGAAGCTTTCTTT.

The gene calls are TRBV5-4 and TRBJ2-5; D gene uncertain. Germline CDR1 is SGHNT and CDR2 is YYREEE (reference sequence). V was shortened by 0 bases and J by 5 bases, with 5 bases between the two germline ends. The CDR3 has 12 amino acids. This CDR3 is CASSLGVETQYF. The CDR3, as DNA: TGTGCCAGCAGCTTGGGAGTCGAGACCCAGTACTTC.

The chain uses TRBV27 and TRBJ2-7, with TRBD2 matching over 10 bases. The CDR3 spans 15 residues. Unmatched junction bases numbered 11, after V lost 6 bases and J lost 6 bases. Germline CDR1 MNHEY, CDR2 SMNVEV (reference sequence). As DNA, the CDR3 is TGTGCCAGCAGCCCCGCTGGACTAGCGGTCTTCGAGCAGTACTTC. Translated: CASSPAGLAVFEQYF.

The J gene is TRBJ1-1, the V gene TRBV5-1; TRBD1 matches 9 bases. Germline CDR1 is SGHRS and CDR2 is YFSETQ. The trim removed 0 bases at V and 1 base at J, leaving 4 bases unmatched. This CDR3 contains 16 residues. CDR3 nucleotides: TGCGCCAGCAGCTTGGGGGACAGGGCCGGGAACACTGAAGCTTTCTTT. Translated, it gives CASSLGDRAGNTEAFF.

V is TRBV5-6 and J is TRBJ1-6; TRBD1 might be the D (5 bases). There are 14 residues in the CDR3. The V gene lost 3 bases and the J gene lost 6 bases, with 10 bases spanning the gap. Germline-derived CDR1 and CDR2 are SGHDT and YYEEEE. CDR3 in amino acids: CASSYGTANSPLHF. CDR3 bases: TGTGCCAGCAGCTACGGGACTGCTAATTCACCCCTCCACTTT.

This chain joins TRBV6-1 and TRBJ1-1; possibly TRBD1 for D (5 bases). V was cut by 5 bases and J by 0 bases, with 10 bases left in between. CDR1 MNHNS and CDR2 SASEGT come from the germline V gene. The CDR3 spans 14 residues. DNA of the CDR3: TGTGCCAGCAGTTCCAGGGTCGTGAACACTGAAGCTTTCTTT. It specifies CASSSRVVNTEAFF.

The chain is built from TRBV10-3 and TRBJ2-1, with 10 nucleotides matching TRBD1. The junction had 8 bases not matched to a gene; V was cut back by 3 bases and J by 6 bases. The CDR3 runs 16 residues. Germline V gene lookup returns CDR1 ENHRY and CDR2 SYGVKD. The CDR3 protein is CAISDPGTGVGNEQFF. The CDR3 DNA reads as TGTGCCATCAGTGATCCCGGGACAGGGGTGGGCAATGAGCAGTTCTTC.

V is TRBV5-4 and J is TRBJ1-1; 7 bases agree with TRBD1. This CDR3 is built from 14 residues. Trimming took 5 bases from V and 11 from J; bases not matched to a gene: 15. Germline CDR1 is SGHNT and CDR2 is YYREEE (reference sequence). The CDR3 here is CASREGTAAAKAFF. CDR3 DNA sequence: TGTGCCAGCAGGGAGGGGACAGCCGCGGCGAAGGCTTTCTTT. Complete variable domain (other parts from reference TRBV5-4 and TRBJ1-1): ETGVTQSPTHLIKTRGQQVTLRCSSQSGHNTVSWYQQALGQGPQFIFQYYREEENGRGNFPPRFSGLQFPNYSSELNVNALELDDSALYLCASREGTAAAKAFFGQGTRLTVV.

On this clone: Other DNA sequences in the sample encode the same CDR3. The chain links TRBV18 to TRBJ1-1; D ambiguous. CDR3 size: 14 residues. CDR1 and CDR2 (germline): KGHSH, LQKENI. Between the trimmed V and J ends, which lost 2 bases and 1 base, there was a span of 8 bases. This CDR3 is CASSPVSRNTEAFF. CDR3 DNA: TGTGCCAGCTCACCAGTCTCCAGGAACACTGAAGCTTTCTTT.

V usage is TRBV11-3 and J usage is TRBJ2-1; TRBD1 matches at 7 bases. Germline-derived CDR1 and CDR2 are SGHNT and YENEEA. The CDR3 is 15 amino acids. V lost 7 bases to trimming and J lost 0 bases; unmatched junction nucleotides: 6. Written as DNA, the CDR3 is TGTGCCAGCACCCGCAACAGGGGCTCCTACAATGAGCAGTTCTTC. It specifies CASTRNRGSYNEQFF.

The gene calls are TRBV7-2 and TRBJ2-2; TRBD2 might be the D (6 bases). CDR1 and CDR2 from the germline V gene are SGHTA and FQGNSA. The CDR3 totals 15 residues. Trimming left V 5 bases short and J 0 bases short, with 10 bases between. CDR3 bases: TGTGCCAGCAGCATCGGGACTCCGAACACCGGGGAGCTGTTTTTT. This gives the protein CASSIGTPNTGELFF.

This clone was seen more than once but under ten times. The gene calls are TRBV4-1 and TRBJ1-1; D remains unclear. Germline V gene lookup returns CDR1 MGHRA and CDR2 YSYEKL. The CDR3 loop spans 15 amino acids. V was clipped by 0 bases and J by 6 bases, with 14 bases between them. The CDR3 loop reads CASSQDAGVGAEAFF. The CDR3 DNA reads as TGCGCCAGCAGCCAAGATGCCGGGGTTGGGGCTGAAGCTTTCTTT.

The V call is TRBV19, the J call TRBJ1-1; tentative D call: TRBD1 (5 bases). V was clipped by 7 bases and J by 0 bases, with 18 bases between them. CDR1 is LNHDA, CDR2 SQIVND, per germline (reference sequence). The CDR3 contains 16 residues. CDR3 loop: CASTSPRQSMNTEAFF. The CDR3 coding sequence is TGTGCCAGTACCAGTCCCCGACAGTCCATGAACACTGAAGCTTTCTTT. Using reference TRBV19 and TRBJ1-1 for the parts outside the CDR3, the full variable domain is DGGITQSPKYLFRKEGQNVTLSCEQNLNHDAMYWYRQDPGQGLRLIYYSQIVNDFQKGDIAEGYSVSREKKESFPLTVTSAQKNPTAFYLCASTSPRQSMNTEAFFGQGTRLTVV.

This chain joins TRBV2 and TRBJ1-5; 8 nucleotides align to TRBD1. Germline-derived CDR1 and CDR2 are SNHLY and FYNNEI. The V segment lost 0 bases and the J segment 0 bases; nucleotides outside the gene matches: 19. The CDR3 sequence is 22 residues long. The CDR3 is CASSEALQMGQVIGDSNQPQHF. CDR3 DNA: TGTGCCAGCAGTGAAGCGCTTCAGATGGGACAGGTTATAGGCGATAGCAATCAGCCCCAGCATTTT.

The V gene is TRBV6-5, the J gene TRBJ1-1; D unresolved. The CDR3 length is 13 residues. Trimming stripped 5 bases from V and 6 bases from J, with 13 bases between. Germline assignment: CDR1 MNHEY and CDR2 SVGAGI. The CDR3 sequence: CASSVSAFAEAFF. The CDR3 DNA reads as TGTGCCAGCAGTGTGTCAGCGTTCGCTGAAGCTTTCTTT.

The chain recombines TRBV29-1 with TRBJ2-3; D is undetermined. Germline lookup yields CDR1 SQVTM and CDR2 ANQGSEA. V lost 3 bases and J lost 7, with 14 bases in between. This CDR3 contains 13 residues. CDR3 sequence reads: CSVDPRGDYTQYF. The CDR3, as DNA: TGCAGCGTTGACCCTCGCGGCGACTATACGCAGTATTTT.

This rearrangement joins TRBV5-1 to TRBJ1-1; unclear D gene. The CDR3 is made up of 15 amino acids. The ends were cut back, 0 bases at V and 0 bases at J, with 9 bases in the middle. Germline assignment: CDR1 SGHRS and CDR2 YFSETQ. The CDR3 coding sequence is TGCGCCAGCAGCTTGGGACATTATCTGAACACTGAAGCTTTCTTT. Amino acids: CASSLGHYLNTEAFF.

CDR3 DNA sequence: TGTGCCAGTAGTATGTGGGCCGGTACTAGAGGCGGGGAGCTGTTTTTT. It is translated as CASSMWAGTRGGELFF. The chain couples TRBV19 to TRBJ2-2; TRBD2 is a possible D gene (5 bases). This CDR3 comprises 16 residues. V shed 3 bases and J shed 7 bases, with 18 bases lying between them. Germline-derived CDR1 and CDR2 are LNHDA and SQIVND (reference sequence). Combining the CDR3 with reference TRBV19 and TRBJ2-2 gives the whole variable domain DGGITQSPKYLFRKEGQNVTLSCEQNLNHDAMYWYRQDPGQGLRLIYYSQIVNDFQKGDIAEGYSVSREKKESFPLTVTSAQKNPTAFYLCASSMWAGTRGGELFFGEGSRLTVL.

The J gene is TRBJ1-2, the V gene TRBV10-1; D gene uncertain. CDR3 length: 13 residues. Trimming removed 4 bases at V and 3 bases at J, with 9 bases between. Germline lookup yields CDR1 WNHNN and CDR2 SYGVQD (reference sequence). DNA for the CDR3: TGCGCCAGCAGTGCTGAGAGATACTATGGCTACACCTTC. It specifies CASSAERYYGYTF.

Only a few counts were recorded for this clone. J is TRBJ1-3 and V is TRBV7-9; 9 bases line up with TRBD1. The CDR3 contains 16 residues. Per the germline V gene, CDR1 is SEHNR and CDR2 is FQNEAQ (reference sequence). V lost 5 bases to trimming and J lost 4 bases; unmatched junction nucleotides: 9. In DNA, the CDR3 is TGTGCCAGCAGCGCGGCCGGGACAGGGACCGGAAACACCATATATTTT. Translation gives CASSAAGTGTGNTIYF.

This clone has only one observation. V is TRBV7-2 and J is TRBJ2-7, with 11 bases identical to TRBD2. The CDR3 totals 17 residues. The J segment lost 0 bases and the V segment lost 1 base, leaving 5 bases of the junction unmatched. Germline CDR1 is SGHTA and CDR2 is FQGNSA. As DNA, the CDR3 is TGTGCCAGCAGCTTAGGGACTAGCGGGCAGAGCTCCTACGAGCAGTACTTC. The encoded protein is CASSLGTSGQSSYEQYF.